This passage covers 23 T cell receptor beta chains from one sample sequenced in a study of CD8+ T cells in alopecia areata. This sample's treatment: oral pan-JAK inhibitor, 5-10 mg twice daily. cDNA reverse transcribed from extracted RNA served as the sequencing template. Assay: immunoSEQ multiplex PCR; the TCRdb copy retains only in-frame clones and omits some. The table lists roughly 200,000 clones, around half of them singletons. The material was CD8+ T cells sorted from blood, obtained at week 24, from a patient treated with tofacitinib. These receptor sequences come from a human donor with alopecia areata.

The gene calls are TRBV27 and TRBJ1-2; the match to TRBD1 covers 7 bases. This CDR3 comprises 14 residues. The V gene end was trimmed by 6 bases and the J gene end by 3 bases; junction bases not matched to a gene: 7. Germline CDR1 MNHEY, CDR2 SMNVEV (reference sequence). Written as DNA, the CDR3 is TGTGCCAGCAGACCGACAGGGAGGTACTATGGCTACACCTTC. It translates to CASRPTGRYYGYTF.

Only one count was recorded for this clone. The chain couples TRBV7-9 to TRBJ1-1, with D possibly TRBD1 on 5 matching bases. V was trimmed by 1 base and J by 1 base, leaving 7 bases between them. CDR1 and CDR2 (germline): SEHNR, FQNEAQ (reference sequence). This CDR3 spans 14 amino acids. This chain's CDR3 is CASSLVQANTEAFF. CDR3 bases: TGTGCCAGCAGCTTAGTACAGGCGAACACTGAAGCTTTCTTT.

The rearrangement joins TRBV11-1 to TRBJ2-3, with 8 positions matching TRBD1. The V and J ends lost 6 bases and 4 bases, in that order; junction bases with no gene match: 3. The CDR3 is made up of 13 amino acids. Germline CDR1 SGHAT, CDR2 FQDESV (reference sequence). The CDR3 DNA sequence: TGTGCCAGCAGAGGACAGGGCGCAGATACGCAGTATTTT. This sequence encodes CASRGQGADTQYF.

CDR3 region: CASSIGRVESGYTF. As DNA, the CDR3 is TGTGCCAGTAGTATCGGTCGGGTGGAGTCCGGCTACACCTTC. The chain uses TRBV19 and TRBJ1-2; unclear D gene. The V end lost 3 bases, the J end lost 8 bases, and 16 bases lay between the germline ends. Germline V lookup: CDR1 LNHDA, CDR2 SQIVND (reference sequence). The CDR3 runs 14 residues.

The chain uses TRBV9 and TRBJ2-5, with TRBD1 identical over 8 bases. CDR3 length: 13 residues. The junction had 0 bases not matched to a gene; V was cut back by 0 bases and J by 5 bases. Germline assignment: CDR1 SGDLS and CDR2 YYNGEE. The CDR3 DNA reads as TGTGCCAGCAGCGTAGACAGGGGGGAGACCCAGTACTTC. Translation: CASSVDRGETQYF.

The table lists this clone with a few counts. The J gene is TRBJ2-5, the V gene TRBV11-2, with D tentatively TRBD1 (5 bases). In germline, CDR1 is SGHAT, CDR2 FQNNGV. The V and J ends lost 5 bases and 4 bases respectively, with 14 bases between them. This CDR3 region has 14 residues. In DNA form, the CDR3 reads TGTGCCAGCAGCCCGGACATCACCGGAGAGACCCAGTACTTC. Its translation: CASSPDITGETQYF.

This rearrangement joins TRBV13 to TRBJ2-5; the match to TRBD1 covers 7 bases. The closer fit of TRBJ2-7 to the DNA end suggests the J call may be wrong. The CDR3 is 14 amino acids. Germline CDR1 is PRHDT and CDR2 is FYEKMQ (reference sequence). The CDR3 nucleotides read TGTGCCAGCAGCTTTTCCACAGGGGAGTACGAGCAGTACTTC. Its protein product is CASSFSTGEYEQYF.

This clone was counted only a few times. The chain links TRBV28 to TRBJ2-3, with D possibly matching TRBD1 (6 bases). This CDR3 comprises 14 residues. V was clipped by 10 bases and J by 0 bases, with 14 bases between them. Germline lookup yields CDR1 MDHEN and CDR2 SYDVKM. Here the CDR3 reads CAINVDSSTDTQYF. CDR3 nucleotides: TGTGCCATCAACGTGGACAGTAGCACAGATACGCAGTATTTT.

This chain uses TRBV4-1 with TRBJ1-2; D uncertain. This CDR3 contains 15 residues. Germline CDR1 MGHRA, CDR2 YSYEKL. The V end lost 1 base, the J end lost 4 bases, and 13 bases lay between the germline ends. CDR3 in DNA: TGCGCCAGCAGCCAAGTATCCGCCTCGGGCTATGGCTACACCTTC. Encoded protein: CASSQVSASGYGYTF.

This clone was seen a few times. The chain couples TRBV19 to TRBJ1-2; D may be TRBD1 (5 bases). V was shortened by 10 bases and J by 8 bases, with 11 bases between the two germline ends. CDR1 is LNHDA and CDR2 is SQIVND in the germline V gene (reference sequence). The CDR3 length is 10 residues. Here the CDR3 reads CATYWDGYTF. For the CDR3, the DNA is TGTGCCACCTACTGGGACGGCTACACCTTC.

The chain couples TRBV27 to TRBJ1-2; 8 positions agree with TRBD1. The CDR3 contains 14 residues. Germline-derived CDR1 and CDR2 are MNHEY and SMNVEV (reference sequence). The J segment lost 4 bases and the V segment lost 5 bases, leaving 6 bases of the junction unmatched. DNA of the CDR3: TGTGCCAGCAGTCCGGACAGGGATTCCTATGGCTACACCTTC. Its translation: CASSPDRDSYGYTF.

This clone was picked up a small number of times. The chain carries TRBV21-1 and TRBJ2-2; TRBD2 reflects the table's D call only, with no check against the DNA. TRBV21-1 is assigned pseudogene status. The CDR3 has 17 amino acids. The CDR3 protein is CASTPGSRFWCAGELFF. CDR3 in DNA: TGTGCCAGCACCCCTGGGTCTAGATTTTGGTGTGCCGGGGAGCTGTTTTTT.

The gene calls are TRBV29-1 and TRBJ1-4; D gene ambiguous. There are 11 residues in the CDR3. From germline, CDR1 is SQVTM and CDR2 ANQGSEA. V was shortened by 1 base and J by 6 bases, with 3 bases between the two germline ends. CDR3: CSVEVYEKLFF. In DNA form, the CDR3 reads TGCAGCGTTGAAGTATATGAAAAACTGTTTTTT.

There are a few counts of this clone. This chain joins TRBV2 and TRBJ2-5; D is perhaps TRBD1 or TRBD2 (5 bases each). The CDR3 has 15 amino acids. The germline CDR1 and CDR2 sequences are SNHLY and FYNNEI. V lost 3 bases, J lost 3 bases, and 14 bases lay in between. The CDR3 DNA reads TGTGCCAGCAGTGAGGCCTGGGACGGGAAAGAGACCCAGTACTTC. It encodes CASSEAWDGKETQYF.

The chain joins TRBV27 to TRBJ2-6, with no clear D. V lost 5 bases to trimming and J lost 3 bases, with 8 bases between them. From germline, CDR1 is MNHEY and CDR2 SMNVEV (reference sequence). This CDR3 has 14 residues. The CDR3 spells CASSLQGGANVLTF. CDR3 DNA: TGTGCCAGCAGTCTTCAAGGTGGGGCCAACGTCCTGACTTTC.

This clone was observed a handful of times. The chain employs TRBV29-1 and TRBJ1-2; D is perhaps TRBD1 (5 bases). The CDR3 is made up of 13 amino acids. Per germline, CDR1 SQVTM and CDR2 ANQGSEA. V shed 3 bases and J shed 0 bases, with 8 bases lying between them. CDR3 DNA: TGCAGCGTTGAGGGGGGAACTAACTATGGCTACACCTTC. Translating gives CSVEGGTNYGYTF.

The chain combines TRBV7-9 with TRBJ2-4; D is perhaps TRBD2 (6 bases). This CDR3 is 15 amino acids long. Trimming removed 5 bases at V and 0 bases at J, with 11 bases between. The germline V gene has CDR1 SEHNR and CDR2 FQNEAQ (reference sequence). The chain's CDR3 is CASSPGGLAKNIQYF. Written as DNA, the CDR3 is TGTGCCAGCAGCCCCGGGGGATTAGCCAAAAACATTCAGTACTTC.

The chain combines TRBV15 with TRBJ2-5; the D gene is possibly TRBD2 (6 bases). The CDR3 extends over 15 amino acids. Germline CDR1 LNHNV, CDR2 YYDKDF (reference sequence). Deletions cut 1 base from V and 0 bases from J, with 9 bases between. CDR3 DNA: TGTGCCACCAGCAGAGTACGGGACTACCAAGAGACCCAGTACTTC. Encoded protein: CATSRVRDYQETQYF.

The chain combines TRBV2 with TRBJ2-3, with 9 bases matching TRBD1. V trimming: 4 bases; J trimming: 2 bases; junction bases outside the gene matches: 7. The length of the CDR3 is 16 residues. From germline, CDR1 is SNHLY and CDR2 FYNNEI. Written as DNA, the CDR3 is TGTGCCAGCAGTGCGTCGGGACAGGGTTACACAGATACGCAGTATTTT. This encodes CASSASGQGYTDTQYF.

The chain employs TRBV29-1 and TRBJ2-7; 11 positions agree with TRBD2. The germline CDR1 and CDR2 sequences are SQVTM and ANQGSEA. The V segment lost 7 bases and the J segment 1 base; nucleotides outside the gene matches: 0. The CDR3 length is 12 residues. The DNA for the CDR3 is TGCAGCGCTAGCGGGGGGTCCTACGAGCAGTACTTC. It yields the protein CSASGGSYEQYF.

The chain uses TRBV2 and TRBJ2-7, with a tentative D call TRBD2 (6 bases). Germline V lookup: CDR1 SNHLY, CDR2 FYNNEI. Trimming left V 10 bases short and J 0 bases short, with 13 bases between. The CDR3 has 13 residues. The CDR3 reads CAIRTTNSYEQYF. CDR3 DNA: TGTGCCATCCGGACTACTAACTCCTACGAGCAGTACTTC.

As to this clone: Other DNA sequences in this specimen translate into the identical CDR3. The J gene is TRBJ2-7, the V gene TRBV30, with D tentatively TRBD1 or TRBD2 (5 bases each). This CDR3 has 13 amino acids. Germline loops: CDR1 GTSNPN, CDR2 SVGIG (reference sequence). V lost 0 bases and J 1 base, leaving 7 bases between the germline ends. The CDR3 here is CAWSVGASYEQYF. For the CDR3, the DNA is TGTGCCTGGAGTGTCGGGGCTTCCTACGAGCAGTACTTC.

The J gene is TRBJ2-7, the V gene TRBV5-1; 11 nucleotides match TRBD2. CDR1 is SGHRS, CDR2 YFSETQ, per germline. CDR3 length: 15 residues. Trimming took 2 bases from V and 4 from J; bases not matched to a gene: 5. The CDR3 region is CASSFGTSGNYEQYF. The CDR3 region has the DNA TGCGCCAGCAGCTTCGGGACTAGCGGCAATTACGAGCAGTACTTC. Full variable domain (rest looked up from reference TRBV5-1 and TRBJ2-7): KAGVTQTPRYLIKTRGQQVTLSCSPISGHRSVSWYQQTPGQGLQFLFEYFSETQRNKGNFPGRFSGRQFSNSRSEMNVSTLELGDSALYLCASSFGTSGNYEQYFGPGTRLTVT.